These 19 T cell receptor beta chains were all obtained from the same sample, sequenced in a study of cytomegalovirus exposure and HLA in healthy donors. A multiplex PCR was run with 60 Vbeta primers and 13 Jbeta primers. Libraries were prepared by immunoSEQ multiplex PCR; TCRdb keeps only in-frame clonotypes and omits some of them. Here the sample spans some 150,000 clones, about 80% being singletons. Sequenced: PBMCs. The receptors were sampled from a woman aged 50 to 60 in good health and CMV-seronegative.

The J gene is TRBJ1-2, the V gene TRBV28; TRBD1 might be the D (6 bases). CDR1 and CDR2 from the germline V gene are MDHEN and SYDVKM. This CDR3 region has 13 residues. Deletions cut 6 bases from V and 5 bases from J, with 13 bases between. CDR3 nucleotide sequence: TGTGCCAGCAGCCCCGGGACATATTATGGCTACACCTTC. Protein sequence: CASSPGTYYGYTF.

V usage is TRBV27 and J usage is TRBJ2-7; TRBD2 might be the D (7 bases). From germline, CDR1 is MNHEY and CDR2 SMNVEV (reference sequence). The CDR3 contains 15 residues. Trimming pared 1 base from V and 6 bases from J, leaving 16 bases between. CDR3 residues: CASSLWGGLNGEQYF. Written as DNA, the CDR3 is TGTGCCAGCAGTTTATGGGGGGGCCTAAACGGCGAGCAGTACTTC.

CDR3: CASSSGLLGTDTQYF. The CDR3 nucleotides are TGTGCCAGCAGCTCCGGGTTACTCGGCACAGATACGCAGTATTTT. V and J are TRBV7-2 and TRBJ2-3; no clear D. V dropped 4 bases and J dropped 1 base, with 12 bases sitting between them. The CDR3 is 15 amino acids. Germline CDR1 and CDR2: SGHTA and FQGNSA.

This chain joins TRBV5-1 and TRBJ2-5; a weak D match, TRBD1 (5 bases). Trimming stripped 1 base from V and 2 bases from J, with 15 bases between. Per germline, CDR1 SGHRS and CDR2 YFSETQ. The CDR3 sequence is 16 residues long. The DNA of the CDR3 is TGCGCCAGCAGCTTGTTACCAGGGTCGATTCAAGAGACCCAGTACTTC. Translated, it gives CASSLLPGSIQETQYF.

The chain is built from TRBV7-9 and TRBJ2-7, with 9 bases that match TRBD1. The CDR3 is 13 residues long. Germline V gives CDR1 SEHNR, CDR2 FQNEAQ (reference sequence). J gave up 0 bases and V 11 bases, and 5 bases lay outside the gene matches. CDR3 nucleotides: TGTGCCGGTGACAGGGGGAGCTCCTACGAGCAGTACTTC. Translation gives CAGDRGSSYEQYF.

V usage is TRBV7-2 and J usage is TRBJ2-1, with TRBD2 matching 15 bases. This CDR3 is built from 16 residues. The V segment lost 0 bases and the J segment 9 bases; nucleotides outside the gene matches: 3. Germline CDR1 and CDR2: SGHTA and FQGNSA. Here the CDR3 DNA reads TGTGCCAGCAGCTTAGCGTGGACTAGCGGGAGGGGTGAGCAGTTCTTC. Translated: CASSLAWTSGRGEQFF.

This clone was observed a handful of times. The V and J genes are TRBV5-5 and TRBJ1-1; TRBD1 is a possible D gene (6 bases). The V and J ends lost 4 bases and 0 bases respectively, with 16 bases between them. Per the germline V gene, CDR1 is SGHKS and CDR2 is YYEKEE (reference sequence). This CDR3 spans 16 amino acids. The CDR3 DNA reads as TGTGCCAGCAGCCCGGGACACTTAGTACTGAACACTGAAGCTTTCTTT. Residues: CASSPGHLVLNTEAFF.

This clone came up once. The CDR3 is CASSMGGRGLNTEAFF. CDR3 coding DNA: TGTGCCAGTAGTATGGGGGGGCGGGGGCTGAACACTGAAGCTTTCTTT. This rearrangement joins TRBV19 to TRBJ1-1, with TRBD1 as a possible D gene (6 bases). CDR1 and CDR2 from the germline V gene are LNHDA and SQIVND (reference sequence). The CDR3 covers 16 residues. V gave up 3 bases and J gave up 0 bases, with 14 bases separating them.

Here the CDR3 DNA reads TGTGCCAGCAGCGTAGCACAGCGGATAGGCACAGATACGCAGTATTTT. This translates into CASSVAQRIGTDTQYF. The chain couples TRBV9 to TRBJ2-3; weak D call: TRBD2 (5 bases). The CDR3 length is 16 residues. The ends were cut back, 0 bases at V and 1 base at J, with 12 bases in the middle. Germline V lookup: CDR1 SGDLS, CDR2 YYNGEE.

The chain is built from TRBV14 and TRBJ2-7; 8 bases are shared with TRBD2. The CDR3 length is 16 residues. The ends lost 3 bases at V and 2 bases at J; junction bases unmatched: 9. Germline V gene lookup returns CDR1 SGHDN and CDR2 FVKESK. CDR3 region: CASSHLGGAGAYEQYF. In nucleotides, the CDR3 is TGTGCCAGCAGCCACCTCGGGGGAGCGGGGGCCTACGAGCAGTACTTC.

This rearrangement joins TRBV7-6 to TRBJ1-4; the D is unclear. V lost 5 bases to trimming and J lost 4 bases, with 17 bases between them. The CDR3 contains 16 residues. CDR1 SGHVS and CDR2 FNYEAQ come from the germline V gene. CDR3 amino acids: CASSPLGEADNEKLFF. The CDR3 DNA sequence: TGTGCCAGCAGCCCTCTCGGAGAGGCCGATAATGAAAAACTGTTTTTT. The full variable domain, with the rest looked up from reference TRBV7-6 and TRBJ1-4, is GAGVSQSPRYKVTKRGQDVALRCDPISGHVSLYWYRQALGQGPEFLTYFNYEAQQDKSGLPNDRFSAERPEGSISTLTIQRTEQRDSAMYRCASSPLGEADNEKLFFGSGTQLSVL.

The CDR3 here is CASRPSGQGIGQYF. CDR3 coding DNA: TGTGCCAGCAGGCCTTCGGGACAGGGTATAGGGCAGTACTTC. This rearrangement joins TRBV27 to TRBJ2-7; 9 bases agree with TRBD1. Germline CDR1 is MNHEY and CDR2 is SMNVEV (reference sequence). The J segment lost 9 bases and the V segment lost 6 bases, leaving 12 bases of the junction unmatched. The CDR3 length is 14 residues.

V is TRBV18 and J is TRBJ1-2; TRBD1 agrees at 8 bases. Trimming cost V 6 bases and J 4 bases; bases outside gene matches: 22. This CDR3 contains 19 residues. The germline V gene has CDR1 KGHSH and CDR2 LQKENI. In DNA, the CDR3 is TGTGCCAGCTCCCTTTTGTATCTGACAGGGGAGTCAACCTTCTATGGCTACACCTTC. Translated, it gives CASSLLYLTGESTFYGYTF.

CDR3 in amino acids: CASSFGDSNSPLHF. The CDR3 coding sequence is TGTGCCAGCAGCTTTGGGGACAGCAATTCACCCCTCCACTTT. The chain has TRBV5-6 and TRBJ1-6; 7 bases map to TRBD1. Germline assignment: CDR1 SGHDT and CDR2 YYEEEE. This CDR3 region has 14 residues. After removal of 2 bases from V and 7 bases from J, the junction contained 3 bases not matched to a gene.

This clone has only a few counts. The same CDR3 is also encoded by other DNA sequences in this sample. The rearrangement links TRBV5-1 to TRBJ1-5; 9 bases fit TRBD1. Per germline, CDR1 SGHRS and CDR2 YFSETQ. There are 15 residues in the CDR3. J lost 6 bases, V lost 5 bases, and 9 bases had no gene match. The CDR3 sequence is CASSWGTGTGQPQHF. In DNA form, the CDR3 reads TGCGCCAGCAGTTGGGGGACAGGGACGGGTCAGCCCCAGCATTTT. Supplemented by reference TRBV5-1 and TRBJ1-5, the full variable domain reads KAGVTQTPRYLIKTRGQQVTLSCSPISGHRSVSWYQQTPGQGLQFLFEYFSETQRNKGNFPGRFSGRQFSNSRSEMNVSTLELGDSALYLCASSWGTGTGQPQHFGDGTRLSIL.

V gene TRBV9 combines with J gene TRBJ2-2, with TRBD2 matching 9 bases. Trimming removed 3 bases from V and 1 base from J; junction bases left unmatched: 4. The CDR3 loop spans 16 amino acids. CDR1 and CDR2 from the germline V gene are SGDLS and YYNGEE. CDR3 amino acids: CASSARLAENTGELFF. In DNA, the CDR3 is TGTGCCAGCAGCGCCCGACTAGCGGAGAACACCGGGGAGCTGTTTTTT.

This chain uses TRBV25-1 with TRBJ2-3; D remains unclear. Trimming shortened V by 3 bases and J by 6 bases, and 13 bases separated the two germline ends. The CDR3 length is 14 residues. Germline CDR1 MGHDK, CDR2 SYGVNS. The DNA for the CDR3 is TGTGCCAGCAGTGAGACAATCCCCCCCGATACGCAGTATTTT. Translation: CASSETIPPDTQYF.

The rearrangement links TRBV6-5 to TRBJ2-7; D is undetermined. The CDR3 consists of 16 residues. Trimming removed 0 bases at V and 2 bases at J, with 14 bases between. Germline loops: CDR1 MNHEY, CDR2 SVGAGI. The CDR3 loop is CASSYSSGQRTYEQYF. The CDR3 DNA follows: TGTGCCAGCAGTTACTCGAGTGGGCAGAGAACCTACGAGCAGTACTTC.

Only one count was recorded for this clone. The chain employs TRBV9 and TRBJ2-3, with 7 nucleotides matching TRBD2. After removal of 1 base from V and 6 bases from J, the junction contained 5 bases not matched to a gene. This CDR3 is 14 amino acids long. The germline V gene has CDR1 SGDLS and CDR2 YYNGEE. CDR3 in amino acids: CASSVTSASDTQYF. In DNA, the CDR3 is TGTGCCAGCAGCGTAACTAGCGCCTCGGATACGCAGTATTTT.